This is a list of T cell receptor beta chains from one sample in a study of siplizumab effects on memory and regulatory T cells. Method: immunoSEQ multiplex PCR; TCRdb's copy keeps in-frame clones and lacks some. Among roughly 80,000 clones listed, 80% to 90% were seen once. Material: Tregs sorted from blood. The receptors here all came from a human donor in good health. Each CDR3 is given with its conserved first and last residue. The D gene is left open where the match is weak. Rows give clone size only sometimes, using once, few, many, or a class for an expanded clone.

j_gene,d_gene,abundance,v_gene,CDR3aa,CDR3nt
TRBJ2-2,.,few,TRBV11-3,CASSYTGELFF,TGTGCCAGCAGCTACACCGGGGAGCTGTTTTTT
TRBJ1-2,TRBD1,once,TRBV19,CASSTRDSPTRGYTF,TGTGCCAGTAGTACCCGGGACAGCCCAACTAGGGGCTACACCTTC
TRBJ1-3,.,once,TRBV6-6,CASSYEFSSGNTIYF,TGTGCCAGCAGTTACGAGTTTTCCTCTGGAAACACCATATATTTT
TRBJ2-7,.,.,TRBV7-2,CASSLTRGGYEQYF,TGTGCCAGCAGCTTGACGAGGGGGGGGTACGAGCAGTACTTC
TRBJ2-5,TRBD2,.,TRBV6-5,CASSPGLVETQYF,TGTGCCAGCAGTCCCGGACTAGTCGAGACCCAGTACTTC
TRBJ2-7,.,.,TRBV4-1,CASRGRADEQYF,TGCGCCAGTAGGGGCCGGGCGGACGAGCAGTACTTC
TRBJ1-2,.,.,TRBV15,CATSREGQGWSYTF,TGTGCCACCAGCAGAGAAGGCCAGGGGTGGAGCTACACCTTC
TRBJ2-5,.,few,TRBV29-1,CSVREWGRETQYF,TGCAGCGTTAGGGAGTGGGGAAGAGAGACCCAGTACTTC
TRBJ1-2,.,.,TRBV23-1,CASSQSRGEF,TGCGCCAGCAGTCAATCGAGAGGCGAATTC
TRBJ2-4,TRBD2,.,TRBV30,CAWSVTSGGLFPNIQYF,TGTGCCTGGAGCGTGACTAGCGGGGGACTATTTCCAAACATTCAGTACTTC
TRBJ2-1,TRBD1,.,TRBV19,CASSRGTGGMYEQFF,TGTGCCAGTAGTCGAGGGACAGGGGGAATGTATGAGCAGTTCTTC
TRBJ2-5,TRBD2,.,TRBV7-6,CASSLVLAGGSQETQYF,TGTGCCAGCAGCTTAGTCCTAGCGGGGGGATCCCAAGAGACCCAGTACTTC
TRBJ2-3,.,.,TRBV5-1,CASSSLGLADTQYF,TGCGCCAGCAGCTCCCTCGGACTGGCAGATACGCAGTATTTT
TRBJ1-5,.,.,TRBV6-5,CASSYSGGSQPQHF,TGTGCCAGCAGTTACTCGGGGGGAAGTCAGCCCCAGCATTTT
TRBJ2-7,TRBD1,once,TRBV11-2,CASSLDYGDRGYEQYF,TGTGCCAGCAGCTTAGATTACGGCGACAGGGGTTACGAGCAGTACTTC
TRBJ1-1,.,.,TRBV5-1,CASSADRPRGDTEAFF,TGCGCCAGCAGCGCCGACCGTCCGAGGGGGGACACTGAAGCTTTCTTT
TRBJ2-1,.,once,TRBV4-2,CASSQGGVWGSSYNEQFF,TGTGCCAGCAGCCAAGGGGGGGTTTGGGGAAGCTCCTACAATGAGCAGTTCTTC
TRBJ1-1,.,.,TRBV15,CATSRVGGSTEAFF,TGTGCCACCAGCAGAGTTGGGGGAAGCACTGAAGCTTTCTTT
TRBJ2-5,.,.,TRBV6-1,CASSEAIGAGKETQYF,TGTGCCAGCAGTGAAGCAATCGGCGCAGGGAAAGAGACCCAGTACTTC
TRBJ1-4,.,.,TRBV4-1,CASSQDPGSRGGKKLFF,TGCGCCAGCAGCCAAGATCCGGGGAGCAGGGGTGGCAAAAAACTGTTTTTT
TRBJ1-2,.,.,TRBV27,CASGSTVSYGYTF,TGTGCCAGCGGGTCGACAGTTTCCTATGGCTACACCTTC
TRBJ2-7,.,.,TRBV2,CASSPGGYTGF,TGTGCCAGCAGCCCCGGTGGCTACACGGGCTTC
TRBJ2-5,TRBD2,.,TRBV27,CASSFKGLAVETQYF,TGTGCCAGCAGTTTCAAAGGACTAGCGGTCGAGACCCAGTACTTC
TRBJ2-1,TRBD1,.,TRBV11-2,CASSLAQGAYNEQFF,TGTGCCAGCAGCTTAGCGCAGGGGGCCTACAATGAGCAGTTCTTC
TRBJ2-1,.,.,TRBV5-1,CASSLFRVDVEQFF,TGCGCCAGCAGCTTATTCCGGGTTGATGTAGAGCAGTTCTTC
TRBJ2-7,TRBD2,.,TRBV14,CASSQVISGGEQYF,TGTGCCAGCAGCCAAGTCATCAGCGGGGGAGAGCAGTACTTC
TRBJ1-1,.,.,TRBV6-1,CASSNQGWTEAFF,TGTGCCAGCAGTAATCAGGGTTGGACTGAAGCTTTCTTT
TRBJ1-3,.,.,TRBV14,CASRPSSSGNTIYF,TGTGCCAGCAGGCCTAGCAGCTCTGGAAACACCATATATTTT
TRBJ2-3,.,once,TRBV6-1,CASSVQGRDTQYF,TGTGCCAGCAGCGTTCAGGGGCGAGATACGCAGTATTTT
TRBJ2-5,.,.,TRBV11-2,CASSGSTRETQYF,TGTGCCAGCAGCGGGTCAACGCGAGAGACCCAGTACTTC
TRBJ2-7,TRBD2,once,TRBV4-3,CASSRGREGSYEQYF,TGCGCCAGCAGCCGCGGGAGGGAGGGGTCCTACGAGCAGTACTTC
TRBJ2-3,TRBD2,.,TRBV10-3,CAIRRGGAGTDTQYF,TGTGCCATCAGACGCGGGGGGGCCGGCACAGATACGCAGTATTTT
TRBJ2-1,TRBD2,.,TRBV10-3,CAIRGLSGSGGARSYNEQFF,TGTGCCATCAGGGGACTGAGTGGTAGCGGGGGGGCCCGGTCCTACAATGAGCAGTTCTTC
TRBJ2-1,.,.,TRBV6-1,CASSEPGRGEPYNEQFF,TGTGCCAGCAGTGAGCCCGGTCGGGGCGAACCTTACAATGAGCAGTTCTTC
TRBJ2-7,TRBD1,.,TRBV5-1,CASSIRSGQPSYEQYF,TGCGCCAGCAGCATCCGATCGGGACAGCCTTCCTACGAGCAGTACTTC
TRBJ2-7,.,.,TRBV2,CASRSAGPYEQYF,TGTGCCAGCAGGTCGGCAGGGCCTTACGAGCAGTACTTC
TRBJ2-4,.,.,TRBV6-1,CASTAGAVNIQYF,TGTGCCAGCACGGCAGGGGCGGTGAACATTCAGTACTTC
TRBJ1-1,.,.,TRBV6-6,CASSRGDNEAFF,TGTGCCAGCAGTCGGGGGGATAATGAAGCTTTCTTT
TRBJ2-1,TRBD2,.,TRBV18,CASSPLSGTMGEQFF,TGTGCCAGCTCACCCCTTAGCGGGACGATGGGTGAGCAGTTCTTC
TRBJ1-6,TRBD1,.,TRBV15,CATSRPTGAGSPLHF,TGTGCCACCAGCAGACCGACAGGGGCGGGTTCACCCCTCCACTTT
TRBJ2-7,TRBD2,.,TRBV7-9,CASTKRGRVYEQYF,TGTGCCAGCACTAAACGGGGGAGGGTCTACGAGCAGTACTTC
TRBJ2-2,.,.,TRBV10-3,CAISGGTGELFF,TGTGCCATCAGTGGTGGTACCGGGGAGCTGTTTTTT